In this sample, the clone carrying this T cell receptor (beta chain) turned up a few times. Then a second PCR, running roughly 7 to 11 cycles, was carried out with a sample-barcoded 5' primer and a J-beta primer mix. Every single cDNA molecule received a tag from a template-switch adaptor with 12 random nucleotides. A single record per CDR3 protein comes from TCRdb applying MiXCR to the 5' RACE reads. The top ten clones hold approximately 28% of a sample with some 320,000 distinct CDR3 sequences, 25% to 30% of them seen once. This sample was included in a study of blood T cells in healthy people across ages. This CDR3 has 15 amino acids. Per the germline V gene, CDR1 is SGHVS and CDR2 is FQNEAQ.

This TCR was recovered from a woman aged 70-85 years in good health. The chain couples TRBV7-8 to TRBJ2-7; D may be TRBD2 (6 bases). The end of the DNA fits TRBJ2-5 better, so the J call may be wrong. Sequencing was performed on blood. The CDR3 here is CASSASEGRKETQYF. The CDR3, as DNA: TGTGCCAGCAGCGCCTCGGAGGGAAGAAAAGAGACCCAGTACTTC.